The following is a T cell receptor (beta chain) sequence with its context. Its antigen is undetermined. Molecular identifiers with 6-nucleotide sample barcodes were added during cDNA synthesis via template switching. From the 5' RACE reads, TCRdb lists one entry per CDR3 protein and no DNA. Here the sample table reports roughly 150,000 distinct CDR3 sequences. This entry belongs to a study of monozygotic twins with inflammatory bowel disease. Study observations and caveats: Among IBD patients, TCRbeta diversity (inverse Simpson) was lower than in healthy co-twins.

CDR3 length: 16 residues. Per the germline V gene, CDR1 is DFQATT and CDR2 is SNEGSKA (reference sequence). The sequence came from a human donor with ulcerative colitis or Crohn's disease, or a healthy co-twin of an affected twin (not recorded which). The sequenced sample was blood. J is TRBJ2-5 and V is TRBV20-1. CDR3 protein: CSARSIGAGDQETQYF.